This paragraph reports one T cell receptor (beta chain). Its cognate antigen is unknown. This sample was taken from a study of human T cells and chemical hapten exposure. Time point reported: patch test 2, 6 weeks after DPC sensitization. The treatment denotes: therapeutic diphenylcyclopropenone sensitization with weekly scalp DPC. General observations from the study: The formation of large CDR3 similarity clusters by expanded TCRs significantly exceeded that of controls. Once DPC sensitization occurred, TCRs above 1 in 1000 frequency showed no change.

The library attached unique molecular identifiers to individual cDNA molecules. Per the study methods: There were a median of roughly 100,000 TCRs per sample, with a range from about 23,224 to 690,600. TCRdb reanalysed the RACE reads using MiXCR and keeps one entry per CDR3 protein. The V and J calls were determined by TCRdb, not by the authors. Seen here are about 400,000 distinct CDR3 sequences, about 6.3% observed once, and the top ten hold 4.5% to 6%. CDR3 length: 18 amino acids. CDR1 and CDR2 (germline): SGHRS, YFSETQ. The J segment lost 2 bases and the V segment lost 4 bases, leaving 12 bases of the junction unmatched.

Sequencing was performed on whole blood, taken in connection with sensitization to the hapten diphenylcyclopropenone (DPC). This chain uses TRBV5-1 with TRBJ1-6, with 7 bases matching TRBD1. This sequence originates from a young woman with alopecia areata. Some clones in this sample may be carry-over from other donors' samples. The CDR3 is CASSLRGRGVTYNSPLHF. For the CDR3, the DNA is TGCGCCAGCAGCCTACGTGGCAGGGGGGTCACCTATAATTCACCCCTCCACTTT.